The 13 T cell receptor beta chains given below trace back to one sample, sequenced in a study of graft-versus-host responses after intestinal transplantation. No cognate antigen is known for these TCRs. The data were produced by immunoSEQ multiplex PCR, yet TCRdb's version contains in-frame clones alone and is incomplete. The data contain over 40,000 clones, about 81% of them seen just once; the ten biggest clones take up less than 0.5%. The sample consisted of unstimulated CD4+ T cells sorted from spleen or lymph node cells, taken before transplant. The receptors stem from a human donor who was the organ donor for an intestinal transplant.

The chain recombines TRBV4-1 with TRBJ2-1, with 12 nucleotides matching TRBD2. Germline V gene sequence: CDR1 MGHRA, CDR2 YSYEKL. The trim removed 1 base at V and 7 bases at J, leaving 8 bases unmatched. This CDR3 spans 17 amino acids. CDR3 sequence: CASSQVPSGGAGNEQFF. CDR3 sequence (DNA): TGCGCCAGCAGCCAAGTCCCTAGCGGGGGGGCCGGGAATGAGCAGTTCTTC.

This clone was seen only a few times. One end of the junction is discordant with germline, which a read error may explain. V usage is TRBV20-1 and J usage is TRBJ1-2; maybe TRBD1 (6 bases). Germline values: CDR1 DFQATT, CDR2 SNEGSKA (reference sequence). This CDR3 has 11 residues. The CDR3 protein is CSATRGGASLF. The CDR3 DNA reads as TGCAGTGCTACCCGGGGGGGGGCATCCCTCTTC.

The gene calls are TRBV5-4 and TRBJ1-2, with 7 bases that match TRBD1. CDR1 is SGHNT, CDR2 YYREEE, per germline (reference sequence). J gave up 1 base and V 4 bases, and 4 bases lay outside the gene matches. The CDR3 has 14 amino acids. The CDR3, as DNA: TGTGCCAGCAGCCCCAGGGGGGATAACTATGGCTACACCTTC. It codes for CASSPRGDNYGYTF.

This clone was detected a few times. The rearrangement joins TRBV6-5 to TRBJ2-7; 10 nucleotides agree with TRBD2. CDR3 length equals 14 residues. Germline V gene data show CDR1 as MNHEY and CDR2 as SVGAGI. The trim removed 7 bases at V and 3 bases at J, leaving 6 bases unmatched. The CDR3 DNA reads TGTGCCAGCACCCCACTAGCGGGGAGCTACGAGCAGTACTTC. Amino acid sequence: CASTPLAGSYEQYF.

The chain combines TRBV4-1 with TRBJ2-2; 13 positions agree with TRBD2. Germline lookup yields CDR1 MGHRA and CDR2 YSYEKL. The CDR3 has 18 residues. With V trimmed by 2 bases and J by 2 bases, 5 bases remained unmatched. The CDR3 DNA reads TGCGCCAGCAGCCAACCGGGACTAGCGGGACCTAACACCGGGGAGCTGTTTTTT. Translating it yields CASSQPGLAGPNTGELFF.

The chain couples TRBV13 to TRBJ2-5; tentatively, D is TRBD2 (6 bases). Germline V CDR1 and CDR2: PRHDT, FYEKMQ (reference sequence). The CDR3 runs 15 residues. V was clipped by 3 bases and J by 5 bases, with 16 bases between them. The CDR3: CASSFLGGNQETQYF. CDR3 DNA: TGTGCCAGCAGCTTTCTGGGCGGGAATCAGGAGACCCAGTACTTC. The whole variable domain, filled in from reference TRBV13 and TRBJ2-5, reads AAGVIQSPRHLIKEKRETATLKCYPIPRHDTVYWYQQGPGQDPQFLISFYEKMQSDKGSIPDRFSAQQFSDYHSELNMSSLELGDSALYFCASSFLGGNQETQYFGPGTRLLVL.

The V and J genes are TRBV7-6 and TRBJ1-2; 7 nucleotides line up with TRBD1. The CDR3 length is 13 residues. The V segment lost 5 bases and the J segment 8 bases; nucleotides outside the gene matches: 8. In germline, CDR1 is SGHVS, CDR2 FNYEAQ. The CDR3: CASSPSTGVGYTF. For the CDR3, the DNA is TGTGCCAGCAGCCCCAGCACAGGGGTAGGCTACACCTTC.

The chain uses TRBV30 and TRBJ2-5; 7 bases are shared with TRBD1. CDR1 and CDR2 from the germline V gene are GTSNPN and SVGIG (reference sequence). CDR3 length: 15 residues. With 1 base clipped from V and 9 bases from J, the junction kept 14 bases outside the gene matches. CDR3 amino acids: CAWSAGTARAVAQYF. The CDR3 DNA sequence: TGTGCCTGGAGTGCTGGGACAGCTCGAGCGGTGGCCCAGTACTTC.

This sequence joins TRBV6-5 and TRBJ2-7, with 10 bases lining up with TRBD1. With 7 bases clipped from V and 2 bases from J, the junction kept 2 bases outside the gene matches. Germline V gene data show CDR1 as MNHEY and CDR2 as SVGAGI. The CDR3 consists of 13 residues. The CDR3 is CASTDRGPYEQYF. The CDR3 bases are TGTGCCAGCACCGACAGGGGGCCCTACGAGCAGTACTTC.

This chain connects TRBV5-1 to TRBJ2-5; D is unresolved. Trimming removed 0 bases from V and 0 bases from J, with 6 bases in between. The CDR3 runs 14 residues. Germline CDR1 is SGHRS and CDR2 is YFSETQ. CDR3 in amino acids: CASSLDRYQETQYF. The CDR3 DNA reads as TGCGCCAGCAGCTTGGACCGGTACCAAGAGACCCAGTACTTC.

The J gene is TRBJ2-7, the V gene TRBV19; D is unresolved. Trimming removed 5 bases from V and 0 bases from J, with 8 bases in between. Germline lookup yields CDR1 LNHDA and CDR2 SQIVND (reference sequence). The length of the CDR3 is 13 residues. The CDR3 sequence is CASSLTASYEQYF. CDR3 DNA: TGTGCCAGTAGTCTGACCGCCTCCTACGAGCAGTACTTC. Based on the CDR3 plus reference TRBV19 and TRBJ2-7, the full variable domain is DGGITQSPKYLFRKEGQNVTLSCEQNLNHDAMYWYRQDPGQGLRLIYYSQIVNDFQKGDIAEGYSVSREKKESFPLTVTSAQKNPTAFYLCASSLTASYEQYFGPGTRLTVT.

The CDR3 sequence: CASTSPGGVRGEKLFF. The CDR3 region has the DNA TGTGCCAGTACCTCTCCTGGCGGGGTACGGGGTGAAAAACTGTTTTTT. The rearrangement joins TRBV19 to TRBJ1-4; no definite D call. V gave up 7 bases and J gave up 7 bases, with 22 bases separating them. CDR3 length: 16 residues. CDR1 is LNHDA and CDR2 is SQIVND in the germline V gene (reference sequence).

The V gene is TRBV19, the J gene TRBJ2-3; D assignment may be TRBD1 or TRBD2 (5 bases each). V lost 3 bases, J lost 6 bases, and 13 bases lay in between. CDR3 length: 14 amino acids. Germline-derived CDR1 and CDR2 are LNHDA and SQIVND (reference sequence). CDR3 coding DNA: TGTGCCAGTAGTATCGGACGGGGCAGGGATACGCAGTATTTT. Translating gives CASSIGRGRDTQYF.